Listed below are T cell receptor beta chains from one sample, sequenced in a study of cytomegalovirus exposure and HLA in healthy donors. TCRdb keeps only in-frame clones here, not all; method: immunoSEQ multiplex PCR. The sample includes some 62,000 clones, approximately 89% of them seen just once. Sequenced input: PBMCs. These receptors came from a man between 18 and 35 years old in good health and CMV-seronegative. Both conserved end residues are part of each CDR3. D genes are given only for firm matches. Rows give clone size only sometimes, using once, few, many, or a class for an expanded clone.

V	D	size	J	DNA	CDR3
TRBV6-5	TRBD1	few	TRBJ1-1	TGTGCCAGCAGCCCTCCAACAGGGGCCACTGAAGCTTTCTTT	CASSPPTGATEAFF
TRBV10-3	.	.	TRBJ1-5	TGTGCCATCAGTGCATCGGGTCGCAATCAGCCCCAGCATTTT	CAISASGRNQPQHF
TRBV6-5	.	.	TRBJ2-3	TGTGCCAGCAGTCCTCCGGGAAGCCTCCCAGATACGCAGTATTTT	CASSPPGSLPDTQYF
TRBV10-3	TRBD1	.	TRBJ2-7	TGTGCCATCAGTGACCCTCCGACAGGGAACCCCTACGAGCAGTACTTC	CAISDPPTGNPYEQYF
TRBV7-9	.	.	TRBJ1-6	TGTGCCAGCAGCCCTCGGGGAGGGGATCCACCCCTCCACTTT	CASSPRGGDPPLHF
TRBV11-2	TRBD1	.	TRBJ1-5	TGTGCCAGCAGCCCAATAACAGGGGACGATCAGCCCCAGCATTTT	CASSPITGDDQPQHF
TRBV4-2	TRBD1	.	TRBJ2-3	TGTGCCAGCAGCCAAGAGGGCCAAGGGGGCAGAAGCACAGATACGCAGTATTTT	CASSQEGQGGRSTDTQYF
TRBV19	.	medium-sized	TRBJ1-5	TGTGCCAGTAGTATAGGGAGTCAGCCCCAGCATTTT	CASSIGSQPQHF
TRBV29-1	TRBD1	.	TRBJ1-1	TGCAGCGTCTGGACAGGGGGCACTGAAGCTTTCTTT	CSVWTGGTEAFF
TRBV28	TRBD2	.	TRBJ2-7	TGTGCCAGCATAGCGGGGGATCCCCTCGAGCAGTACTTC	CASIAGDPLEQYF
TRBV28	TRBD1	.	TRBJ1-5	TGTGCCAGCAGTCTCTCTCCCCAGGGGGCCCAGCCCCAGCATTTT	CASSLSPQGAQPQHF
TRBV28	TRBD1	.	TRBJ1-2	TGTGCCAGCAGTCTACTACGACAGGGGTACGTTTCGATACCCCCTAACTATGGCTACACCTTC	CASSLLRQGYVSIPPNYGYTF
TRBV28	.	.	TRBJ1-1	TGTGCCAGCAGTTTCCAGGTGGACAGCTACATGAACACTGAAGCTTTCTTT	CASSFQVDSYMNTEAFF